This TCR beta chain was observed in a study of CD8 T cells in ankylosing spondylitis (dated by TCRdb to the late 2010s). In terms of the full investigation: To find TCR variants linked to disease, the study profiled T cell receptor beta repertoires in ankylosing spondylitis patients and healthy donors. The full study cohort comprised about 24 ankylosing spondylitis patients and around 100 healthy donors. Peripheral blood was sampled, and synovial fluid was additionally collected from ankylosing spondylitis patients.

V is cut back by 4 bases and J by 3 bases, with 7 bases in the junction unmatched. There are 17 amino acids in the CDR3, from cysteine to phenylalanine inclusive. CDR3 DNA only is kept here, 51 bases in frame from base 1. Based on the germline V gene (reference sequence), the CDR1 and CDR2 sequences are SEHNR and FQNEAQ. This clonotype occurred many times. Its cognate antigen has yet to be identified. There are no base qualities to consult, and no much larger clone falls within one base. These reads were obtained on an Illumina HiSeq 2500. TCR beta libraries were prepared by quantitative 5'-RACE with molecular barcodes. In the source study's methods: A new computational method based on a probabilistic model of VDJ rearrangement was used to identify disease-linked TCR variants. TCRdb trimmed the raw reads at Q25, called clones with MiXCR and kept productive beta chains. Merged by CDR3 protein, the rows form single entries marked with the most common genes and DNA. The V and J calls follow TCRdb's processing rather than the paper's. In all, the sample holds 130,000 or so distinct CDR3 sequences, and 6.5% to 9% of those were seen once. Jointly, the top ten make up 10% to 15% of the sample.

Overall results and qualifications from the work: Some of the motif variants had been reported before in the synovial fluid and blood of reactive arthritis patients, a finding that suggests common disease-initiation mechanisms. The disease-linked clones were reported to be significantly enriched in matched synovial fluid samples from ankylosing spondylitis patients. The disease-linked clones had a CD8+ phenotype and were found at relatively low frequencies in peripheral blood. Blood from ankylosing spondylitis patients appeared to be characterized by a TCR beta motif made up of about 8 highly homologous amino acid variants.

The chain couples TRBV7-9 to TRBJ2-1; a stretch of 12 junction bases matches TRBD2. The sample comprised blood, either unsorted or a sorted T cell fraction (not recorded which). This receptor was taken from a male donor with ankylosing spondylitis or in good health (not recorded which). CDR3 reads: CASSSRLAGEFYNEQFF. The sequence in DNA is TGTGCCAGCAGCTCGAGACTAGCGGGAGAGTTCTACAATGAGCAGTTCTTC.